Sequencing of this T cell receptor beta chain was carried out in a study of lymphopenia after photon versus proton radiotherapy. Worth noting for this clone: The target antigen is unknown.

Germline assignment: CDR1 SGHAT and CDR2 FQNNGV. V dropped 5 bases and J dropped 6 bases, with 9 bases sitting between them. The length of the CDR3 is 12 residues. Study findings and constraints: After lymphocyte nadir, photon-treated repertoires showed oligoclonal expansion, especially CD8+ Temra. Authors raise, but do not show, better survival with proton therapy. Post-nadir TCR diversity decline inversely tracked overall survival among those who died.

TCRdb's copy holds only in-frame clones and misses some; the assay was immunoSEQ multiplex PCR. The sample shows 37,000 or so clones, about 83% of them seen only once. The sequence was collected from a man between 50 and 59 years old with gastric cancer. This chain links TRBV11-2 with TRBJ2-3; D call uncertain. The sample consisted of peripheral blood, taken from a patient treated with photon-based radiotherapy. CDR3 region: CASSKLRDTQYF. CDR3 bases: TGTGCCAGCAGCAAACTTCGCGATACGCAGTATTTT.